The 27 T cell receptor beta chains presented below share a single source sample, sequenced in a study of blood T cell repertoires in COVID-19. Sequencing used immunoSEQ multiplex PCR; TCRdb keeps in-frame clones, though not all of them. Of some 400,000 clones in the sample, about 87% were seen once. Material for sequencing was peripheral blood. These receptors came from a woman aged 60-75 years with COVID-19, enrolled during active disease.

This chain connects TRBV5-1 to TRBJ2-3, with D maybe TRBD2 (5 bases). The CDR3 is 17 amino acids. Germline assignment: CDR1 SGHRS and CDR2 YFSETQ. Trimming removed 2 bases at V and 1 base at J, with 17 bases between. CDR3 in DNA: TGCGCCAGCAGCTTACTGTCCGCGGGTGGAGGCACAGATACGCAGTATTTT. Translating it yields CASSLLSAGGGTDTQYF.

This clone was recorded only once. An end of the junction differs from the germline gene, which may be a read error. V is TRBV7-7 and J is TRBJ2-5, with TRBD2 identical over 8 bases. The CDR3 sequence is 14 residues long. Per germline, CDR1 SSHAT and CDR2 FNYEAQ (reference sequence). In DNA, the CDR3 is TGTGCTAGCAGCTTAGTCCCGGGGGGGGAGACCCAGTACTTC. Encoded protein: CASSLVPGGETQYF.

The V and J genes are TRBV21-1 and TRBJ2-7; TRBD2 reflects the table's D call only, with no check against the DNA. TRBV21-1 is labeled a pseudogene. The CDR3 runs to 15 residues. As DNA, the CDR3 is TGTGCCACCAGAGCCCGCGGCCCGAGCTCCTACGAGCAGTACTTC. Its protein is CATRARGPSSYEQYF.

The V call is TRBV11-2, the J call TRBJ1-4; D uncertain. Germline assignment: CDR1 SGHAT and CDR2 FQNNGV. The CDR3 spans 17 residues. V lost 4 bases and J 8 bases, leaving 23 bases between the germline ends. CDR3 residues: CASSSVSTEGLGEKLFF. The CDR3 DNA sequence: TGTGCCAGCAGCTCTGTCTCGACGGAGGGATTAGGGGAAAAACTGTTTTTT.

The V call is TRBV2, the J call TRBJ2-5; D is unclear. V gave up 2 bases and J gave up 1 base, with 8 bases separating them. Per germline, CDR1 SNHLY and CDR2 FYNNEI. The CDR3 covers 14 residues. The CDR3 DNA sequence: TGTGCCAGCAGTGAACGTAGGAGCCAAGAGACCCAGTACTTC. Its protein is CASSERRSQETQYF.

The rearrangement links TRBV7-9 to TRBJ2-1; a weak D match, TRBD2 (5 bases). In germline, CDR1 is SEHNR, CDR2 FQNEAQ (reference sequence). Trimming removed 1 base from V and 6 bases from J, with 10 bases in between. This CDR3 spans 14 amino acids. The CDR3 bases are TGTGCCAGCAGCTTAGAAGGGAGTTTCAATGAGCAGTTCTTC. This translates into CASSLEGSFNEQFF.

This chain connects TRBV3-1 (or the pseudogene TRBV3-2) to TRBJ1-5; TRBD1 is a possible D gene (6 bases). CDR1 is LGHDT, CDR2 YNNKEL, per germline (reference sequence). V was shortened by 3 bases and J by 3 bases, with 12 bases between the two germline ends. The CDR3 has 15 residues. The CDR3 loop is CASSHAGANNQPQHF. The CDR3 DNA follows: TGTGCCAGCAGCCACGCGGGGGCTAACAATCAGCCCCAGCATTTT.

This clone was detected only a few times. In DNA form, the CDR3 reads TGTGCCAACTTCAATGGCTACACCTTC. Its protein product is CANFNGYTF. The J gene is TRBJ1-2, the V gene TRBV2; D call uncertain. Germline-derived CDR1 and CDR2 are SNHLY and FYNNEI. CDR3 length equals 9 residues. The V and J ends lost 10 bases and 6 bases respectively, with 6 bases between them.

The CDR3 here is CASSLDGGGAVEQFF. As DNA, the CDR3 is TGCGCCAGCAGCTTGGATGGCGGGGGGGCCGTTGAGCAGTTCTTC. The V call is TRBV5-1, the J call TRBJ2-1, with 9 bases lining up with TRBD2. After removal of 0 bases from V and 9 bases from J, the junction contained 7 bases not matched to a gene. Germline V CDR1 and CDR2: SGHRS, YFSETQ. The CDR3 has 15 residues.

The chain employs TRBV2 and TRBJ1-2, with D unresolved. CDR1 is SNHLY and CDR2 is FYNNEI in the germline V gene. V lost 5 bases to trimming and J lost 4 bases, with 17 bases between them. This CDR3 has 15 amino acids. The CDR3 spells CASSPRVQTTYGYTF. DNA of the CDR3: TGTGCCAGCAGTCCCCGGGTGCAGACCACCTATGGCTACACCTTC.

The rearrangement uses TRBV14 and TRBJ2-7, with D possibly being TRBD1 (6 bases). Germline V gene lookup returns CDR1 SGHDN and CDR2 FVKESK. V was clipped by 4 bases and J by 9 bases, with 22 bases between them. The CDR3 has 15 residues. In nucleotides, the CDR3 is TGTGCCAGCAGCCGAGAACGATTACTGGGGGCAGTGCAGTACTTC. Translating gives CASSRERLLGAVQYF.

This chain uses TRBV30 with TRBJ2-5; the D is unclear. Trimming took off 0 bases at V and 2 bases at J, with 7 bases between the two ends. This CDR3 comprises 13 residues. The germline CDR1 and CDR2 sequences are GTSNPN and SVGIG (reference sequence). CDR3 nucleotide sequence: TGTGCCTGGAGTGTAGTACTTCAAGAGACCCAGTACTTC. Translated: CAWSVVLQETQYF.

This clone was observed once. This chain uses TRBV7-8 with TRBJ2-7; 10 bases are shared with TRBD1. V lost 5 bases, J lost 7 bases, and 8 bases stayed unmatched. The germline gives CDR1 SGHVS, CDR2 FQNEAQ. The CDR3 spans 14 residues. The CDR3 DNA is TGTGCCAGCAGCCGACCAGACAGGGGGCAGGAGCAGTACTTC. Translated: CASSRPDRGQEQYF.

V is TRBV19 and J is TRBJ1-6; D gene unclear. CDR1 is LNHDA, CDR2 SQIVND, per germline (reference sequence). The CDR3 is made up of 14 amino acids. Trimming pared 7 bases from V and 5 bases from J, leaving 12 bases between. For the CDR3, the DNA is TGTGCCAGTAAGAGGGCAGTTGATAATTCACCCCTCCACTTT. Its translation is CASKRAVDNSPLHF.

The J gene is TRBJ2-7, the V gene TRBV5-1, with D possibly being TRBD2 (5 bases). CDR1 SGHRS and CDR2 YFSETQ come from the germline V gene. The CDR3 length is 15 residues. V lost 4 bases, J lost 0 bases, and 14 bases lay in between. The DNA for the CDR3 is TGCGCCAGCAGCAAACCGGGCGCGGGCTCCTACGAGCAGTACTTC. It yields the protein CASSKPGAGSYEQYF. Based on the CDR3 plus reference TRBV5-1 and TRBJ2-7, the full variable domain is KAGVTQTPRYLIKTRGQQVTLSCSPISGHRSVSWYQQTPGQGLQFLFEYFSETQRNKGNFPGRFSGRQFSNSRSEMNVSTLELGDSALYLCASSKPGAGSYEQYFGPGTRLTVT.

DNA of the CDR3: TGTGCCAGCATCCCCACTGGGTGGGGAGAGGAAAAACTGTTTTTT. It yields the protein CASIPTGWGEEKLFF. The rearrangement links TRBV2 to TRBJ1-4; no firm D call. V dropped 7 bases and J dropped 8 bases, with 20 bases sitting between them. The CDR3 consists of 15 residues. Germline V gene lookup returns CDR1 SNHLY and CDR2 FYNNEI.

This chain connects TRBV6-2 or TRBV6-3 to TRBJ1-6, with D unresolved. Between the trimmed V and J ends, which lost 0 bases and 2 bases, there was a span of 11 bases. Germline assignment: CDR1 MNHEY and CDR2 SVGEGT. This CDR3 is 17 amino acids long. This CDR3 reads CASSYSSILAYNSPLHF. As DNA, the CDR3 is TGTGCCAGCAGTTACTCGAGCATCCTCGCCTATAATTCACCCCTCCACTTT.

The gene calls are TRBV3-1 (or the pseudogene TRBV3-2) and TRBJ1-2; D is unclear. V gave up 1 base and J gave up 4 bases, with 16 bases separating them. This CDR3 contains 16 residues. The germline V gene has CDR1 LGHDT and CDR2 YNNKEL (reference sequence). As DNA, the CDR3 is TGTGCCAGCAGCCAAGGGTTCTCCGGTATTGGCTATGGCTACACCTTC. It encodes CASSQGFSGIGYGYTF.

The chain recombines TRBV7-8 with TRBJ2-7, with D maybe TRBD2 (6 bases). The CDR3 contains 14 residues. Trimming pared 5 bases from V and 2 bases from J, leaving 13 bases between. CDR1 and CDR2 from the germline V gene are SGHVS and FQNEAQ. The CDR3 region has the DNA TGTGCCAGCAGCAGAGGAGGGAAACCCTACGAGCAGTACTTC. Protein: CASSRGGKPYEQYF.

This rearrangement joins TRBV11-3 to TRBJ1-2; no definite D call. The CDR3 has 12 residues. The germline CDR1 and CDR2 sequences are SGHNT and YENEEA. Deletions cut 2 bases from V and 6 bases from J, with 7 bases between. CDR3: CASSLSGDGYTF. In DNA, the CDR3 is TGTGCCAGCAGCTTATCCGGGGATGGCTACACCTTC.

With respect to this clone: Other DNA sequences of this sample code for an identical CDR3. The chain uses TRBV2 and TRBJ1-1; D is ambiguous. There are 13 residues in the CDR3. Per the germline V gene, CDR1 is SNHLY and CDR2 is FYNNEI. With 5 bases removed from V and 1 base from J, the gap between germline ends came to 8 bases. In nucleotides, the CDR3 is TGTGCCAGCAGTTTGACGGGGAACACTGAAGCTTTCTTT. Translating it yields CASSLTGNTEAFF.

This clone was found once. The same CDR3 arises from other DNA sequences in this sample as well. The CDR3 here is CASSLGQTNTEAFF. The CDR3 bases are TGTGCCAGCAGCTTAGGGCAGACTAACACTGAAGCTTTCTTT. The chain has TRBV7-9 and TRBJ1-1; D not certain. The CDR3 has 14 amino acids. V lost 1 base and J 2 bases, leaving 8 bases between the germline ends. Per germline, CDR1 SEHNR and CDR2 FQNEAQ (reference sequence).

V is TRBV13 and J is TRBJ2-7, with TRBD2 matching over 9 bases. CDR3 length equals 15 residues. Trimming removed 3 bases from V and 5 bases from J; junction bases left unmatched: 8. CDR1 is PRHDT and CDR2 is FYEKMQ in the germline V gene (reference sequence). In DNA, the CDR3 is TGTGCCAGCAGCTTGACCAGCGGGGGGAAAGACGAGCAGTACTTC. Protein sequence: CASSLTSGGKDEQYF.

This sequence joins TRBV19 and TRBJ1-4; D call uncertain. The CDR3 covers 16 residues. Germline V gene lookup returns CDR1 LNHDA and CDR2 SQIVND (reference sequence). V dropped 5 bases and J dropped 3 bases, with 16 bases sitting between them. The CDR3 is CASSSLTLAANEKLFF. In DNA, the CDR3 is TGTGCCAGTAGTTCCCTGACCTTAGCGGCTAATGAAAAACTGTTTTTT.

V and J are TRBV5-1 and TRBJ2-6, with 7 bases matching TRBD2. J gave up 1 base and V 0 bases, and 7 bases lay outside the gene matches. The germline gives CDR1 SGHRS, CDR2 YFSETQ. The CDR3 has 18 residues. The CDR3 here is CASSLGVTSSSGANVLTF. The CDR3 nucleotides read TGCGCCAGCAGCTTGGGGGTGACTAGCAGTTCTGGGGCCAACGTCCTGACTTTC.

The V gene is TRBV4-1, the J gene TRBJ1-6, with D maybe TRBD1 (5 bases). CDR1 is MGHRA, CDR2 YSYEKL, per germline. The V end lost 2 bases, the J end lost 14 bases, and 19 bases lay between the germline ends. This CDR3 spans 15 amino acids. CDR3 coding DNA: TGCGCCAGCAGCCAAATAGCGGGAACAGGAGCATCCCTCCACTTT. It encodes CASSQIAGTGASLHF.

The chain links TRBV19 to TRBJ2-3, with 9 nucleotides matching TRBD2. Germline loops: CDR1 LNHDA, CDR2 SQIVND (reference sequence). The CDR3 is 15 residues long. J lost 6 bases, V lost 8 bases, and 12 bases had no gene match. The CDR3 here is CASSTSGRAWDTQYF. DNA for the CDR3: TGTGCCAGTTCGACTAGCGGCCGGGCGTGGGATACGCAGTATTTT.